The following is a T cell receptor (beta chain) sequence with its context. Its antigen is not identified. The sample belongs to a study of shared clonotypes between healthy human individuals. Points from the study as a whole: Compared with memory subsets, naive subsets generally had larger estimated richness. Around 4.7% of naive CD4 clonotypes were shared across a handful of donors. The study found lower generation probabilities in non-shared clonotypes than in those shared by all four donors.

Clones were read by immunoSEQ multiplex PCR, and TCRdb kept only the in-frame ones, dropping some. Of a few hundred thousand clones listed, over 75% are singletons. The V end was cut by 6 bases, the J end by 4 bases, with 15 bases between. CDR3 length: 14 residues. CDR1 MGHRA and CDR2 YSYEKL come from the germline V gene. The TCR originated in a man between 18 and 35 years old in good health. Sequenced input: memory CD8+ T cells sorted from blood. Subset here: CD45RO+ cells pooled with CCR7-negative TemRA cells. The chain couples TRBV4-1 to TRBJ1-1; weak D call: TRBD1 (6 bases). CDR3 sequence: CASSQKGEGTEAFF. As DNA, the CDR3 is TGCGCCAGCAGTCAAAAGGGGGAGGGCACTGAAGCTTTCTTT.